The 18 T cell receptor beta chains presented below share a single source sample, sequenced in a study of blood T cell repertoires in COVID-19. TCRdb's copy holds only in-frame clones and misses some; the assay was immunoSEQ multiplex PCR. Of nearly 250,000 clones detected, about 89% appear once; the ten largest clones hold under 2%. Sequencing was performed on peripheral blood. The receptors here all came from a woman aged 60-70 years who had recovered from COVID-19.

The chain couples TRBV7-2 to TRBJ1-4; 12 bases fit TRBD1. Germline V gene data show CDR1 as SGHTA and CDR2 as FQGNSA. Trimming took 3 bases from V and 8 from J; bases not matched to a gene: 10. This CDR3 is built from 17 residues. DNA of the CDR3: TGTGCCAGCAGCTTCTCCGGGACAGGGGGCGCAGGAGAAAAACTGTTTTTT. Translating it yields CASSFSGTGGAGEKLFF. Complete variable domain (other parts from reference TRBV7-2 and TRBJ1-4): GAGVSQSPSNKVTEKGKDVELRCDPISGHTALYWYRQSLGQGLEFLIYFQGNSAPDKSGLPSDRFSAERTGGSVSTLTIQRTQQEDSAVYLCASSFSGTGGAGEKLFFGSGTQLSVL.

The J gene is TRBJ1-2, the V gene TRBV28, with D uncertain. The CDR3 runs 16 residues. The V gene's germline CDR1 is MDHEN and CDR2 SYDVKM. The germline V and J ends were trimmed by 3 bases and 2 bases, with 16 bases remaining between them. CDR3 sequence: CASSFGGGSGNYGYTF. Written as DNA, the CDR3 is TGTGCCAGCAGTTTCGGAGGAGGGTCGGGCAACTATGGCTACACCTTC.

The chain has TRBV19 and TRBJ2-1; D is unclear. Germline V gives CDR1 LNHDA, CDR2 SQIVND (reference sequence). V gave up 2 bases and J gave up 0 bases, with 8 bases separating them. This CDR3 comprises 15 residues. The CDR3 protein is CASSIPGFSYNEQFF. The CDR3 coding sequence is TGTGCCAGTAGTATACCCGGTTTCTCCTACAATGAGCAGTTCTTC.

In this sample, this clone turned up a few times. The chain uses TRBV7-3 and TRBJ2-2; D possibly corresponds to TRBD1 (5 bases). Trimming took 5 bases from V and 6 from J, leaving 10 bases between them. Germline lookup yields CDR1 SGHTA and CDR2 FQGTGA. This CDR3 is 13 amino acids long. DNA of the CDR3: TGTGCCAGCAGCGACAGCCCTGCCGGGGAGCTGTTTTTT. Translated, it gives CASSDSPAGELFF.

V and J are TRBV28 and TRBJ1-4, with TRBD1 as a possible D gene (5 bases). CDR1 MDHEN and CDR2 SYDVKM come from the germline V gene. The germline V and J ends were trimmed by 5 bases and 13 bases, with 14 bases remaining between them. The CDR3 covers 12 residues. CDR3 loop: CASSGRARILFF. Written as DNA, the CDR3 is TGTGCCAGCAGTGGCAGGGCCCGCATACTGTTTTTT.

This rearrangement joins TRBV18 to TRBJ2-1, with 8 bases fitting TRBD1. CDR3 length: 18 residues. Looked up from germline, CDR1 is KGHSH and CDR2 is LQKENI. The V segment lost 2 bases and the J segment 4 bases; nucleotides outside the gene matches: 13. This chain's CDR3 is CASSPNTGGPQKYNEQFF. The CDR3 nucleotides are TGTGCCAGCTCACCAAACACAGGGGGACCACAGAAGTACAATGAGCAGTTCTTC.

The chain combines TRBV6-5 with TRBJ1-3, with 7 positions matching TRBD1. The CDR3 runs 15 residues. CDR1 and CDR2 (germline): MNHEY, SVGAGI. With 4 bases clipped from V and 3 bases from J, the junction kept 6 bases outside the gene matches. This CDR3 is CASSFTGDNGNTIYF. The CDR3 DNA reads as TGTGCCAGCAGTTTTACAGGGGACAATGGAAACACCATATATTTT.

The V and J genes are TRBV24-1 and TRBJ1-1; TRBD1 is a possible D gene (5 bases). The CDR3 runs to 13 residues. Germline loops: CDR1 KGHDR, CDR2 SFDVKD. With 4 bases removed from V and 4 bases from J, the gap between germline ends came to 9 bases. The CDR3 nucleotides read TGTGCCACCAGTGAAGGACACCTCACTGAAGCTTTCTTT. It yields the protein CATSEGHLTEAFF.

This clone occurred a few times. The chain combines TRBV6-5 with TRBJ1-2; a weak D match, TRBD1 (5 bases). V was trimmed by 5 bases and J by 5 bases, leaving 18 bases between them. CDR1 MNHEY and CDR2 SVGAGI come from the germline V gene. This CDR3 is built from 15 residues. The CDR3 reads CASSNTGTPPYGYTF. The CDR3 DNA sequence: TGTGCCAGCAGTAACACGGGGACTCCACCTTATGGCTACACCTTC.

The J gene is TRBJ1-2, the V gene TRBV11-1; D ambiguous. CDR3 length equals 13 residues. V was cut by 2 bases and J by 2 bases, with 6 bases left in between. Germline loops: CDR1 SGHAT, CDR2 FQDESV (reference sequence). CDR3 nucleotides: TGTGCCAGCAGCTTAAACAGAAACTATGGCTACACCTTC. Its translation: CASSLNRNYGYTF.

The rearrangement links TRBV27 to TRBJ2-7; 11 bases align to TRBD1. Per germline, CDR1 MNHEY and CDR2 SMNVEV (reference sequence). V lost 5 bases, J lost 5 bases, and 5 bases stayed unmatched. The CDR3 totals 14 residues. Here the CDR3 reads CASSHWDRGDEQYF. CDR3 nucleotides: TGTGCCAGCAGTCACTGGGACAGGGGGGACGAGCAGTACTTC.

The chain combines TRBV16 with TRBJ2-5, with D perhaps matching TRBD1 (5 bases). V lost 3 bases to trimming and J lost 9 bases, with 14 bases between them. The CDR3 is made up of 13 amino acids. From germline, CDR1 is KGHSY and CDR2 FQNENV. The CDR3 DNA sequence: TGTGCCAGCAGCCAGGACAATGATCTACCCCAGTACTTC. Translation gives CASSQDNDLPQYF.

The chain links TRBV2 to TRBJ2-3, with 8 positions matching TRBD1. The CDR3 is 15 amino acids. Germline values: CDR1 SNHLY, CDR2 FYNNEI. With 3 bases clipped from V and 2 bases from J, the junction kept 4 bases outside the gene matches. The CDR3 bases are TGTGCCAGCAGTGATCATCAGGGGGCCACAGATACGCAGTATTTT. Its translation is CASSDHQGATDTQYF.

V and J are TRBV14 and TRBJ2-7; TRBD1 agrees at 7 bases. V shed 4 bases, J shed 6 bases, and the junction held 6 bases outside the gene matches. The CDR3 contains 13 residues. The V gene's germline CDR1 is SGHDN and CDR2 FVKESK. The chain's CDR3 is CASSPAYRGEQYF. In nucleotides, the CDR3 is TGTGCCAGCAGCCCGGCCTACAGGGGCGAGCAGTACTTC.

The V call is TRBV3-1 (or the pseudogene TRBV3-2), the J call TRBJ2-1; possibly TRBD2 for D (5 bases). V lost 0 bases, J lost 8 bases, and 20 bases lay in between. This CDR3 comprises 17 residues. Looked up from germline, CDR1 is LGHDT and CDR2 is YNNKEL (reference sequence). CDR3 DNA: TGTGCCAGCAGCCAAGATCAAACTAGATGGCTTACACATGAGCAGTTCTTC. Translated: CASSQDQTRWLTHEQFF.

This chain connects TRBV29-1 to TRBJ2-1; TRBD2 matches 9 bases. This CDR3 comprises 15 residues. CDR1 and CDR2 from the germline V gene are SQVTM and ANQGSEA. The V and J ends lost 4 bases and 3 bases, in that order; junction bases with no gene match: 7. The CDR3 DNA sequence: TGCAGCGTTGCGCGGCGAGCGGGGGGCTACAATGAGCAGTTCTTC. Amino acid sequence: CSVARRAGGYNEQFF.

This sequence joins TRBV6-5 and TRBJ2-1; perhaps TRBD1 as D (6 bases). This CDR3 comprises 16 residues. V dropped 2 bases and J dropped 0 bases, with 11 bases sitting between them. CDR1 and CDR2 (germline): MNHEY, SVGAGI. Here the CDR3 DNA reads TGTGCCAGCAGTTACCAGAGGGGGAGCTCCTACAATGAGCAGTTCTTC. Translation: CASSYQRGSSYNEQFF.

The sample holds a few counts of this clone. This rearrangement joins TRBV7-2 to TRBJ2-1, with D possibly matching TRBD1 (5 bases). With 1 base removed from V and 5 bases from J, the gap between germline ends came to 6 bases. Germline CDR1 is SGHTA and CDR2 is FQGNSA. The CDR3 sequence is 13 residues long. Written as DNA, the CDR3 is TGTGCCAGCAGCTTAGGACAGAACAATGAGCAGTTCTTC. Translation gives CASSLGQNNEQFF.